This T cell receptor (beta chain) originates from a study of blood T cells in healthy people across ages. Study-wide points: PBMCs went unsorted, and a conclusive naive versus antigen-experienced comparison was therefore prevented.

The authors ran a second PCR of 7 to 11 cycles using a sample-barcoded 5' primer and a J-beta primer mix. A template-switch adaptor containing 12 random nucleotides labeled each cDNA molecule. TCRdb itself ran the 5' RACE reads through MiXCR, one entry per CDR3 protein. The table lists roughly 1,100,000 distinct CDR3 sequences, approximately 25% of them singletons. A note on this clonotype: Its antigen is undetermined.

These data were also filed under a second study, of T cells of mothers and their children. Per that study: There were over 8.5 million TCR beta CDR3 reads from each mother and roughly 3 million from each child.

The receptor was isolated from a girl under 10 years old in good health. The sequenced material came from blood.

CDR3 nucleotide sequence: TGCGCCAGCAGCCCCGGGAGAGTCAAAAACATTCAGTACTTC. It is translated as CASSPGRVKNIQYF. The chain has TRBV5-1 and TRBJ2-4, with D perhaps TRBD2 (6 bases). V shed 4 bases and J shed 3 bases, with 11 bases lying between them. The CDR3 extends over 14 amino acids. Germline CDR1 is SGHRS and CDR2 is YFSETQ.